The entry below describes one TCR beta chain. The CDR3 covers 15 residues. V lost 3 bases to trimming and J lost 0 bases, with 10 bases between them. CDR1 is LGHNA and CDR2 is YNFKEQ in the germline V gene. The donors formed part of the approximately 120-subject validation cohort, distinct from the approximately 670-subject first cohort. The protocol was immunoSEQ multiplex PCR, while the TCRdb copy is restricted to in-frame clones and leaves out a portion. The table records about 130,000 clones, under 90% of them present only once. These data are taken from a study of cytomegalovirus exposure and HLA in healthy donors.

The chain recombines TRBV4-2 with TRBJ2-3; TRBD2 might be the D (5 bases). The origin of this receptor is a woman aged 18-35 years in good health and CMV-seronegative. The sample consisted of PBMCs. For the CDR3, the DNA is TGTGCCAGCAGCCATGGTCGGGAAAGCACAGATACGCAGTATTTT. It translates to CASSHGRESTDTQYF.